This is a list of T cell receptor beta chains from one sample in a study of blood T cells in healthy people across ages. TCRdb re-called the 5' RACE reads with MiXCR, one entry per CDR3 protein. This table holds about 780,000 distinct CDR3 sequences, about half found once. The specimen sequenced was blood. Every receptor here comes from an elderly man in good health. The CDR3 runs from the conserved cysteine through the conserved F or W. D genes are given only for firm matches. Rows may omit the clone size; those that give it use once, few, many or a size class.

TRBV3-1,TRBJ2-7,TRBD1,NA,CASRPRDSHPYEQYF,TGTGCCAGCAGACCCCGGGACAGCCACCCCTACGAGCAGTACTTC
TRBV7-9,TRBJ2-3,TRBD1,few,CASSLKGATDTQYF,TGTGCCAGCAGCTTGAAGGGGGCAACAGATACGCAGTATTTT
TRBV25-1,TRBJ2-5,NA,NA,CASSESGYPETQYF,TGTGCCAGCAGTGAATCAGGTTACCCAGAGACCCAGTACTTC
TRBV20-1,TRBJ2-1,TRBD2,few,CSATSGRAPYNEQFF,TGCAGTGCCACTAGCGGGAGGGCCCCCTACAATGAGCAGTTCTTC
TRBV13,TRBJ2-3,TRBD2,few,CASSARGTRLDTQYF,TGTGCCAGCAGCGCCCGCGGGACTAGATTAGATACGCAGTATTTT
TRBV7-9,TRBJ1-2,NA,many,CASSFGRDELNYGYTF,TGTGCCAGCAGCTTCGGGCGGGACGAACTTAACTATGGCTACACCTTC
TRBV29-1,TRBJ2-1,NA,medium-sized,CSERTGHEQFF,TGCAGCGAAAGAACGGGCCATGAGCAGTTCTTC
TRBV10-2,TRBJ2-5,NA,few,CASRPTELQETQYF,TGCGCCAGCAGACCGACCGAACTCCAAGAGACCCAGTACTTC
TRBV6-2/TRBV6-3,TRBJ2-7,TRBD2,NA,CASSPRKAREYEQYF,TGTGCCAGCAGCCCACGAAAAGCGCGGGAGTACGAGCAGTACTTC
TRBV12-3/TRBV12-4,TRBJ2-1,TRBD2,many,CASSPPGGPNNEQFF,TGTGCCAGCAGTCCGCCGGGGGGTCCGAACAATGAGCAGTTCTTC
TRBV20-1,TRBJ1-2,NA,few,CSARGENYGYTF,TGCAGTGCTAGGGGGGAAAACTATGGCTACACCTTC
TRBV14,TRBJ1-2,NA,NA,CASSSYGYTF,TGTGCCAGCAGCTCCTATGGCTACACCTTC
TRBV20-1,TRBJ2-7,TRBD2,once,CSGELAGGAINEQYF,TGCAGTGGAGAACTAGCGGGAGGGGCGATCAATGAGCAGTACTTC
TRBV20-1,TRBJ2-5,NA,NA,CSARQLQETQYF,TGCAGTGCTAGACAGCTCCAAGAGACCCAGTACTTC
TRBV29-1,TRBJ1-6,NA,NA,CSVQEGGSPLHF,TGCAGCGTTCAGGAGGGGGGTTCACCCCTCCACTTT
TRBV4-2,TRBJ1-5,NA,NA,CASSQDPQGNQPQHF,TGTGCCAGCAGCCAAGATCCCCAGGGAAATCAGCCCCAGCATTTT
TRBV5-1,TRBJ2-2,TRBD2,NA,CASSHRLAGVSGELFF,TGCGCCAGCAGCCATCGACTAGCGGGAGTTTCTGGGGAGCTGTTTTTT
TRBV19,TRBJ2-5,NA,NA,CASSIGGGRQETQYF,TGTGCCAGTAGTATAGGAGGGGGACGGCAAGAGACCCAGTACTTC
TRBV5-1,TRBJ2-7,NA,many,CASSLVGVGSYEQYF,TGCGCCAGCAGCTTGGTGGGAGTCGGGTCCTACGAGCAGTACTTC
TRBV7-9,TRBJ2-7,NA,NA,CASTFGDAPTQYF,TGTGCCAGCACCTTCGGAGACGCCCCAACCCAGTACTTC
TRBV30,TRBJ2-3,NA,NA,CAWRGTSKGTDTQYF,TGTGCCTGGAGGGGCACTTCAAAGGGCACAGATACGCAGTATTTT
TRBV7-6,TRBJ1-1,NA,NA,CASSLQIRAGTEAFF,TGTGCCAGCAGCTTACAGATAAGGGCGGGCACTGAAGCTTTCTTT